A single sample is the source of the 13 T cell receptor beta chains below, sequenced in a study of control samples from healthy donors and cancer patients. Profiling relied on immunoSEQ multiplex PCR, and the TCRdb table lists in-frame clones only, not all of them. Of about 120,000 clones listed, around 87% are singletons. Source material: blood. The receptors here all came from a man aged 35 to 55 in good health.

The chain carries TRBV6-5 and TRBJ1-6, with 8 bases that match TRBD1. This CDR3 comprises 16 residues. Germline CDR1 and CDR2: MNHEY and SVGAGI. The V and J ends lost 3 bases and 12 bases, in that order; junction bases with no gene match: 13. The CDR3: CASSYDADRDYGPLHF. The CDR3 DNA reads as TGTGCCAGCAGTTATGATGCGGACAGGGATTATGGACCCCTCCACTTT.

This chain connects TRBV9 to TRBJ2-2; tentative D call: TRBD1 (5 bases). V was trimmed by 4 bases and J by 1 base, leaving 17 bases between them. Germline V gene sequence: CDR1 SGDLS, CDR2 YYNGEE. The CDR3 runs 17 residues. In DNA form, the CDR3 reads TGTGCCAGCAGCCCTTCCCGGTGGGGCAAGAACACCGGGGAGCTGTTTTTT. Protein product: CASSPSRWGKNTGELFF.

This clone was found once. The chain combines TRBV19 with TRBJ2-3; perhaps TRBD1 as D (6 bases). This CDR3 contains 14 residues. Deletions cut 7 bases from V and 2 bases from J, with 13 bases between. CDR1 and CDR2 from the germline V gene are LNHDA and SQIVND (reference sequence). The CDR3 protein is CASTSRGNTDTQYF. The CDR3 region has the DNA TGTGCCAGTACCTCCAGGGGAAACACAGATACGCAGTATTTT.

This clone was counted once. The J gene is TRBJ2-3, the V gene TRBV5-6; no definite D call. The CDR3 spans 14 residues. In germline, CDR1 is SGHDT, CDR2 YYEEEE. Trimming removed 0 bases at V and 3 bases at J, with 8 bases between. The CDR3 is CASSLVYATDTQYF. CDR3 nucleotides: TGTGCCAGCAGCTTGGTTTACGCAACAGATACGCAGTATTTT.

The chain uses TRBV7-2 and TRBJ2-7; the match to TRBD2 covers 10 bases. With 5 bases clipped from V and 5 bases from J, the junction kept 9 bases outside the gene matches. CDR3 length equals 15 residues. Germline assignment: CDR1 SGHTA and CDR2 FQGNSA. The DNA of the CDR3 is TGTGCCAGCAGCCAACTAAGCGGGGGGGGCCACGAGCAGTACTTC. Its translation is CASSQLSGGGHEQYF.

This clone appeared once. The chain employs TRBV9 and TRBJ1-3; 7 bases line up with TRBD1. CDR3 size: 16 residues. Germline lookup yields CDR1 SGDLS and CDR2 YYNGEE. With V trimmed by 3 bases and J by 4 bases, 10 bases remained unmatched. The CDR3 region has the DNA TGTGCCAGCAGCGGACCCCTCAGGGGGTCCGGAAACACCATATATTTT. It is translated as CASSGPLRGSGNTIYF.

This chain connects TRBV29-1 to TRBJ2-3; 8 bases match TRBD1. V shed 7 bases and J 4 bases; nucleotides not matched to a gene: 4. The germline CDR1 and CDR2 sequences are SQVTM and ANQGSEA. This CDR3 contains 12 residues. CDR3 loop: CSARQGSDTQYF. The CDR3 nucleotides read TGCAGCGCCAGACAGGGGTCAGATACGCAGTATTTT.

This chain uses TRBV5-3 with TRBJ1-4, with D maybe TRBD1 (5 bases). TRBV5-3 is designated an ORF whose function remains uncertain. V lost 3 bases and J lost 8, with 11 bases in between. This CDR3 contains 13 residues. The CDR3 DNA reads as TGTGCCAGAAGCTACGGGGGAGTGGAAAAACTGTTTTTT. Translated, it gives CARSYGGVEKLFF.

The chain recombines TRBV5-4 with TRBJ2-6; TRBD1 matches at 10 bases. CDR1 and CDR2 (germline): SGHNT, YYREEE (reference sequence). J gave up 4 bases and V 4 bases, and 8 bases lay outside the gene matches. The CDR3 contains 17 residues. The CDR3 spells CASSQTGTGAGANVLTF. The DNA of the CDR3 is TGTGCCAGCAGCCAGACCGGGACAGGGGCAGGGGCCAACGTCCTGACTTTC.

The V call is TRBV19, the J call TRBJ2-4, with TRBD1 as a possible D gene (6 bases). Germline values: CDR1 LNHDA, CDR2 SQIVND (reference sequence). Between the trimmed V and J ends, which lost 3 bases and 12 bases, there was a span of 21 bases. The CDR3 runs 15 residues. Here the CDR3 reads CASSIPSGTHLNQYF. In DNA, the CDR3 is TGTGCCAGTAGTATTCCCTCCGGGACACACCTCAATCAGTACTTC.

The chain carries TRBV19 and TRBJ2-7, with D possibly being TRBD2 (6 bases). The V gene's germline CDR1 is LNHDA and CDR2 SQIVND (reference sequence). Trimming left V 1 base short and J 3 bases short, with 13 bases between. This CDR3 is 15 amino acids long. The CDR3 is CASSIGGGPVYEQYF. CDR3 coding DNA: TGTGCCAGTAGTATAGGTGGAGGGCCAGTCTACGAGCAGTACTTC.

The V gene is TRBV12-5, the J gene TRBJ1-2; TRBD1 agrees at 7 bases. The CDR3 covers 15 residues. The V segment lost 4 bases and the J segment 5 bases; nucleotides outside the gene matches: 10. The germline CDR1 and CDR2 sequences are LGHNT and FRNRAP. In DNA, the CDR3 is TGTGCTAGTGGTTCGGGCCCGGGACAGCTGTATGGCTACACCTTC. Amino acids: CASGSGPGQLYGYTF.

V and J are TRBV4-3 and TRBJ1-2; 8 bases are shared with TRBD1. The CDR3 sequence is 18 residues long. V was clipped by 0 bases and J by 0 bases; unmatched bases: 9. Germline CDR1 reads LGHNA; CDR2 reads YSLEER. CDR3 amino acids: CASSQDGTGPTTNYGYTF. The CDR3, as DNA: TGCGCCAGCAGCCAAGACGGGACAGGCCCCACGACTAACTATGGCTACACCTTC.